These T cell receptor beta chains were read from a single sample in a study of blood T cell repertoires in COVID-19. Produced via immunoSEQ multiplex PCR; TCRdb's table is partial and in-frame only. Among roughly 53,000 clones listed, 82% were seen once. Sequencing used peripheral blood. The receptors come from a human donor in a cohort sampled during active COVID-19. Each CDR3 is given with its conserved first and last residue. D genes are given only for firm matches. Rows may omit the clone size; those that give it use once, few, many or a size class.

>.|.|TRBV18|TRBJ1-4
CASSPQGEKLFF
TGTGCCAGCTCACCCCAGGGGGAAAAACTGTTTTTT
>.|.|TRBV29-1|TRBJ1-3
CSAPLGNTIYF
TGCAGCGCCCCTCTGGGAAACACCATATATTTT
>TRBD2|.|TRBV19|TRBJ2-7
CASSIAMSGAYEQYF
TGTGCCAGTAGTATAGCGATGAGCGGGGCCTACGAGCAGTACTTC
>.|.|TRBV11-3|TRBJ2-7
CASSSGGGGSYEQYF
TGTGCCAGCAGCTCCGGGGGCGGGGGCAGCTACGAGCAGTACTTC
>.|.|TRBV11-2|TRBJ1-1
CASRLHGAALYVEAFF
TGTGCCAGCAGGCTACATGGGGCCGCGCTCTATGTCGAAGCTTTCTTT
>.|.|TRBV7-8|TRBJ2-2
CASSSDRLNTGELFF
TGTGCCAGCAGCTCCGACAGGCTGAACACCGGGGAGCTGTTTTTT
>TRBD1|.|TRBV3-1/TRBV3-2|TRBJ1-2
CASSQGWTGSFLGGYTF
TGTGCCAGCAGCCAAGGCTGGACAGGGTCTTTTTTAGGTGGCTACACCTTC
>.|.|TRBV5-6|TRBJ2-5
CASSLDFEETQYF
TGTGCCAGCAGCTTAGACTTCGAAGAGACCCAGTACTTC
>TRBD2|.|TRBV19|TRBJ2-7
CASSIRSGGWSYEQYF
TGTGCCAGTAGTATCCGTTCGGGAGGATGGTCCTACGAGCAGTACTTC
>TRBD1|.|TRBV2|TRBJ1-5
CASSARGQGGQPQHF
TGTGCCAGCAGTGCAAGGGGACAGGGTGGACAGCCCCAGCATTTT
>.|.|TRBV6-4|TRBJ1-2
CASSPGFVLGNYGYTF
TGTGCCAGCAGCCCCGGGTTTGTCCTAGGCAACTATGGCTACACCTTC
>TRBD2|few|TRBV12-5|TRBJ2-3
CASGSISGGADSDTQYF
TGTGCTAGTGGGTCCATTAGCGGGGGGGCCGATTCAGATACGCAGTATTTT
>.|.|TRBV9|TRBJ2-1
CASSAEGAAGLLNVEQFF
TGTGCCAGCAGCGCGGAGGGGGCCGCCGGGCTCCTCAATGTGGAGCAGTTCTTC
>.|once|TRBV19|TRBJ1-1
CASSIAGSGNTEAFF
TGTGCCAGTAGTATAGCAGGGTCAGGGAACACTGAAGCTTTCTTT
>TRBD2|.|TRBV6-5|TRBJ2-3
CACGGGGDTDTQYF
TGTGCCTGCGGGGGGGGCGGGGACACAGATACGCAGTATTTT
>.|.|TRBV12-5|TRBJ1-2
CASGLVGGRSQINYGYTF
TGTGCTAGTGGTTTGGTGGGGGGACGTAGCCAAATTAACTATGGCTACACCTTC
>.|.|TRBV3-1/TRBV3-2|TRBJ1-5
CASSQGAHGQPQHF
TGTGCCAGCAGCCAAGGGGCCCATGGTCAGCCCCAGCATTTT
>TRBD2|.|TRBV2|TRBJ2-1
CASLAGSYNEQFF
TGTGCCAGTTTAGCGGGCTCCTACAATGAGCAGTTCTTC
>TRBD1|.|TRBV2|TRBJ1-2
CATGQGANYGYTF
TGTGCCACTGGACAGGGAGCTAACTATGGCTACACCTTC
>TRBD1|.|TRBV6-5|TRBJ2-7
CASRTGTVYEQYF
TGTGCCAGCAGGACCGGGACAGTATACGAGCAGTACTTC
>TRBD1|.|TRBV6-4|TRBJ2-3
CASSAEIGGSDTQYF
TGTGCCAGCAGTGCAGAGATAGGGGGCTCAGATACGCAGTATTTT
>.|few|TRBV12-3/TRBV12-4|TRBJ1-5
CASSLGGDQPQHF
TGTGCCAGCAGTTTAGGGGGGGACCAGCCCCAGCATTTT
>.|.|TRBV5-6|TRBJ2-3
CASSSQNTQYF
TGTGCCAGCAGCTCCCAAAATACGCAGTATTTT
>.|once|TRBV10-2|TRBJ2-1
CASSESGRADEQFF
TGCGCCAGCAGTGAGTCCGGCAGGGCCGATGAGCAGTTCTTC
>.|.|TRBV2|TRBJ1-6
CASSRGWVDSPLHF
TGTGCCAGTTCGCGCGGGTGGGTTGATTCACCCCTCCACTTT
>TRBD1|once|TRBV5-1|TRBJ2-4
CASSLAGTGPIAKNIQYF
TGCGCCAGCAGCTTGGCCGGGACAGGGCCCATAGCCAAAAACATTCAGTACTTC
>.|.|TRBV30|TRBJ2-7
CAWSATGSSEQYF
TGTGCCTGGAGTGCCACAGGGAGCTCCGAGCAGTACTTC
>TRBD2|.|TRBV6-5|TRBJ2-7
CASSYSAGGQYEQYF
TGTGCCAGCAGTTACTCGGCGGGGGGGCAGTACGAGCAGTACTTC